The 10 T cell receptor beta chains given below trace back to one sample, sequenced in a study of blood T cell repertoires in COVID-19. Profiled with immunoSEQ multiplex PCR; TCRdb holds only in-frame clones, not every one. The repertoire includes roughly 150,000 clones, around 81% of them detected once, and around 5.9% sits in the top ten. Sequencing was done on a sample of PBMCs or T cells enriched from blood (not recorded which). The receptors here all came from a middle-aged man who had recovered from COVID-19.

This chain links TRBV25-1 with TRBJ1-1; D not certain. Deletions cut 6 bases from V and 8 bases from J, with 19 bases between. This CDR3 comprises 14 residues. Looked up from germline, CDR1 is MGHDK and CDR2 is SYGVNS. CDR3 DNA sequence: TGTGCCAGCAGGAACAAAGGAGGTGGGCGCGAAGCTTTCTTT. This gives the protein CASRNKGGGREAFF.

The chain employs TRBV6-5 and TRBJ2-7; 10 bases line up with TRBD2. Trimming took 2 bases from V and 2 from J; bases not matched to a gene: 3. The germline V gene has CDR1 MNHEY and CDR2 SVGAGI. The CDR3 has 15 residues. Here the CDR3 DNA reads TGTGCCAGCAGTTACGCGAGCGGGGGGGCCTACGAGCAGTACTTC. Residues: CASSYASGGAYEQYF.

This clone has just one count. The rearrangement joins TRBV14 to TRBJ1-6, with a weak D call TRBD1 (6 bases). V lost 1 base to trimming and J lost 8 bases, with 15 bases between them. From germline, CDR1 is SGHDN and CDR2 FVKESK. This CDR3 is built from 16 residues. The CDR3 coding sequence is TGTGCCAGCAGCCAAGTAGCGGGGGCTTTGTATTCACCCCTCCACTTT. Protein: CASSQVAGALYSPLHF.

The rearrangement joins TRBV7-9 to TRBJ1-1; D gene unclear. This CDR3 comprises 12 residues. V lost 2 bases, J lost 10 bases, and 11 bases lay in between. Germline CDR1 SEHNR, CDR2 FQNEAQ (reference sequence). The CDR3 sequence: CASSLTESGAFF. In DNA, the CDR3 is TGTGCCAGCAGCTTAACCGAGAGCGGAGCTTTCTTT.

This chain joins TRBV5-1 and TRBJ1-1; D ambiguous. The germline V and J ends were trimmed by 2 bases and 0 bases, with 5 bases remaining between them. Germline assignment: CDR1 SGHRS and CDR2 YFSETQ. This CDR3 has 13 amino acids. The CDR3: CASSFNLNTEAFF. The CDR3 nucleotides read TGCGCCAGCAGCTTTAACTTGAACACTGAAGCTTTCTTT. The full variable domain, in which reference TRBV5-1 and TRBJ1-1 provide the parts outside the CDR3, is KAGVTQTPRYLIKTRGQQVTLSCSPISGHRSVSWYQQTPGQGLQFLFEYFSETQRNKGNFPGRFSGRQFSNSRSEMNVSTLELGDSALYLCASSFNLNTEAFFGQGTRLTVV.

The chain couples TRBV9 to TRBJ1-3; D is perhaps TRBD1 (6 bases). The V end was cut by 4 bases, the J end by 7 bases, with 21 bases between. Per the germline V gene, CDR1 is SGDLS and CDR2 is YYNGEE. The CDR3 extends over 16 amino acids. The CDR3 nucleotides are TGTGCCAGCAGCTCCCGGGGCGGGGGCGCCCAGAACACCATATATTTT. This translates into CASSSRGGGAQNTIYF.

The chain carries TRBV6-5 and TRBJ2-1, with 8 bases that match TRBD1. Trimming removed 6 bases from V and 5 bases from J; junction bases left unmatched: 9. Germline V gene lookup returns CDR1 MNHEY and CDR2 SVGAGI. CDR3 length: 15 amino acids. This CDR3 reads CASRTPGQAHNEQFF. The DNA of the CDR3 is TGTGCCAGCAGGACGCCGGGACAGGCTCACAATGAGCAGTTCTTC.

This clone was seen a handful of times. V gene TRBV5-1 combines with J gene TRBJ2-1, with 7 bases matching TRBD2. CDR3 length: 15 amino acids. The V gene end was trimmed by 2 bases and the J gene end by 4 bases; junction bases not matched to a gene: 6. Germline CDR1 SGHRS, CDR2 YFSETQ. CDR3 protein: CASSFRGEGYNEQFF. The CDR3 nucleotides read TGCGCCAGCAGCTTCCGGGGGGAGGGGTACAATGAGCAGTTCTTC.

The V gene is TRBV4-1, the J gene TRBJ1-4; D is uncertain. Germline V gene sequence: CDR1 MGHRA, CDR2 YSYEKL. The CDR3 has 15 amino acids. V gave up 4 bases and J gave up 6 bases, with 15 bases separating them. CDR3 in amino acids: CASSPGSGEDEKLFF. The CDR3 DNA follows: TGCGCCAGCAGCCCTGGGTCTGGGGAGGATGAAAAACTGTTTTTT.

This clone was seen a single time. The J gene is TRBJ2-7, the V gene TRBV9; TRBD1 aligns across 7 bases. The germline gives CDR1 SGDLS, CDR2 YYNGEE. This CDR3 region has 16 residues. Unmatched junction bases numbered 15, after V lost 2 bases and J lost 7 bases. In DNA form, the CDR3 reads TGTGCCAGCAGCGTCGGGGTGGGCAGATCACAGGGGGAGCAGTACTTC. Translating gives CASSVGVGRSQGEQYF. Full variable domain (outside the CDR3, taken from reference TRBV9 and TRBJ2-7): DSGVTQTPKHLITATGQRVTLRCSPRSGDLSVYWYQQSLDQGLQFLIQYYNGEERAKGNILERFSAQQFPDLHSELNLSSLELGDSALYFCASSVGVGRSQGEQYFGPGTRLTVT.